In this sample, the clone carrying this T cell receptor (beta chain) is medium-sized. As yet, its antigen is unknown. This entry comes from a study of T cell responses to AZD1222 COVID-19 vaccine. Study-level results: The study found Spike-specific TCR breadth and depth rose after two AZD1222 doses. Seropositive at baseline were only a handful of AZD1222 recipients. A reported finding is that nearly half of spike-specific TCRs target unmutated variant regions. The sample set comprised mostly white British donors with more females, and clonal diversity was possibly underestimated.

Here immunoSEQ multiplex PCR was the method, and the copy in TCRdb shows in-frame clones only, minus some. Altogether fewer than 130,000 clones are present, 70% to 90% being singletons, with the ten largest covering under 3.5%. The CDR3 contains 13 residues. V lost 4 bases and J 4 bases, leaving 10 bases between the germline ends. CDR1 and CDR2 (germline): SGHTA, FQGNSA. The TCR was taken from an adult in good health. Material: peripheral blood, obtained on day 0 of AZD1222 vaccination. This rearrangement joins TRBV7-2 to TRBJ1-1; the D gene is possibly TRBD1 (6 bases). CDR3 amino acids: CASSSRGGTEAFF. The CDR3 bases are TGTGCCAGCAGCTCCAGGGGTGGCACTGAAGCTTTCTTT.